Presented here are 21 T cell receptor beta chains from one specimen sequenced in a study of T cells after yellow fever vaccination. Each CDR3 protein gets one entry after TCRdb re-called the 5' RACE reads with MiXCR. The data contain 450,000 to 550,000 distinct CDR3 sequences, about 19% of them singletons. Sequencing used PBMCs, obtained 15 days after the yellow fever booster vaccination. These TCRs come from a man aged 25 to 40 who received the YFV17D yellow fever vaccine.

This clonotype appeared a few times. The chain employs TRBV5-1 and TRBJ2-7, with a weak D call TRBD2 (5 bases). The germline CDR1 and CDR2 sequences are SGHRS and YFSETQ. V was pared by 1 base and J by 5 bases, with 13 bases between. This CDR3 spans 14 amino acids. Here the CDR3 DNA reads TGCGCCAGCAGCTTGATCGCGGGTACACACGAGCAGTACTTC. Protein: CASSLIAGTHEQYF. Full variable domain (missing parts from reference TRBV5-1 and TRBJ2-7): KAGVTQTPRYLIKTRGQQVTLSCSPISGHRSVSWYQQTPGQGLQFLFEYFSETQRNKGNFPGRFSGRQFSNSRSEMNVSTLELGDSALYLCASSLIAGTHEQYFGPGTRLTVT.

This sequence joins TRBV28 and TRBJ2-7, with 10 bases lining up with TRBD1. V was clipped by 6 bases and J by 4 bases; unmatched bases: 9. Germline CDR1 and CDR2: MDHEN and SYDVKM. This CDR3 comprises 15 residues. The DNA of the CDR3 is TGTGCCAGCAGGCCCCGGGACAGGGGATGGTACGAGCAGTACTTC. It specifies CASRPRDRGWYEQYF.

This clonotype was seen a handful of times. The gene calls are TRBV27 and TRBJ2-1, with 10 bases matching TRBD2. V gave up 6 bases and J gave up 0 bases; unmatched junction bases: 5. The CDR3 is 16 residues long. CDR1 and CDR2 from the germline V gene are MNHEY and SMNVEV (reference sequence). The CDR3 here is CASSPLAGPSYNEQFF. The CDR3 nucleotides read TGTGCCAGCAGCCCACTAGCGGGACCCTCCTACAATGAGCAGTTCTTC.

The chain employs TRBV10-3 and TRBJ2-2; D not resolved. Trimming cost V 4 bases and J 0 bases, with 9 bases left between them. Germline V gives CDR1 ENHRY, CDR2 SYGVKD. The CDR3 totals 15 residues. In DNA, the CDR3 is TGTGCCATCAGTGCTTTGGCGCCGAACACCGGGGAGCTGTTTTTT. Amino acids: CAISALAPNTGELFF.

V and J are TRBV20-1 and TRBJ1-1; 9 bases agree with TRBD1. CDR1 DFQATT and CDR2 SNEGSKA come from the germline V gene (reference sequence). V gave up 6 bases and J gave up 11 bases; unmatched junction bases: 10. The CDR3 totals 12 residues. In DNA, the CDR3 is TGCAGTGCGCGGGACAGGGTCGGAGATGCTTTCTTT. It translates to CSARDRVGDAFF.

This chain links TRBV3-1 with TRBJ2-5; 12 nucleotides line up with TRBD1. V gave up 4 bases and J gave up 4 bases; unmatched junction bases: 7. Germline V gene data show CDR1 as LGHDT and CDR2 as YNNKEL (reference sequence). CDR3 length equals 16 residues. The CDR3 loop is CASSLLPGQGAETQYF. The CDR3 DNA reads TGTGCCAGCAGCCTCCTACCGGGACAGGGGGCAGAGACCCAGTACTTC.

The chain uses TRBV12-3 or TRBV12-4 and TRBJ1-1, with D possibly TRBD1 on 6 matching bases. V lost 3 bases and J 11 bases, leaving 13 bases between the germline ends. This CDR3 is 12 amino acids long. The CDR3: CASSFRVGGAFF. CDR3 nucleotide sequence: TGTGCCAGCAGTTTCAGGGTCGGGGGCGCTTTCTTT.

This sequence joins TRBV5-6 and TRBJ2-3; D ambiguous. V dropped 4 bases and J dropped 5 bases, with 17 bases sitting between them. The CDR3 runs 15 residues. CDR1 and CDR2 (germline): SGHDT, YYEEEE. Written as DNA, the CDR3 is TGTGCCAGCAGCCCCCCCGGTGGCGTTGAAGATACGCAGTATTTT. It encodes CASSPPGGVEDTQYF.

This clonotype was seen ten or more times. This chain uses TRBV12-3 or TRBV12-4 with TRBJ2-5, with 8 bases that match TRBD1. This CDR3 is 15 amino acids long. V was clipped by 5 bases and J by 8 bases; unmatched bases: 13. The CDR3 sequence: CASSRQDRGVGTQYF. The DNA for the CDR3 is TGTGCCAGCAGTCGGCAAGACAGGGGAGTAGGAACCCAGTACTTC.

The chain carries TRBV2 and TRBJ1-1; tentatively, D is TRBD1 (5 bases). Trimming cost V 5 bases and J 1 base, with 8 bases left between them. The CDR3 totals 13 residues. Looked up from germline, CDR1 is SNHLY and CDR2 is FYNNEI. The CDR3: CASSNGGNTEAFF. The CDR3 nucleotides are TGTGCCAGCAGTAATGGGGGGAACACTGAAGCTTTCTTT.

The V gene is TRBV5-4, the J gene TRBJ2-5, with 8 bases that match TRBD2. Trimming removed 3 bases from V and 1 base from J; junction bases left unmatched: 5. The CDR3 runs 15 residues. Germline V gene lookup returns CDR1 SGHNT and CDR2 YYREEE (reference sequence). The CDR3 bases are TGTGCCAGCAGCTCCGATACTAGCGGCCAAGAGACCCAGTACTTC. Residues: CASSSDTSGQETQYF.

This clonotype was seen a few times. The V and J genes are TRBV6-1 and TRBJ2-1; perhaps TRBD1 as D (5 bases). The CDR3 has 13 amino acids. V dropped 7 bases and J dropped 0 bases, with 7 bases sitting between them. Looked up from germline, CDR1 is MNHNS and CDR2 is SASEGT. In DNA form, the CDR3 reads TGTGCCAGCATGACAGACTCCTACAATGAGCAGTTCTTC. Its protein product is CASMTDSYNEQFF.

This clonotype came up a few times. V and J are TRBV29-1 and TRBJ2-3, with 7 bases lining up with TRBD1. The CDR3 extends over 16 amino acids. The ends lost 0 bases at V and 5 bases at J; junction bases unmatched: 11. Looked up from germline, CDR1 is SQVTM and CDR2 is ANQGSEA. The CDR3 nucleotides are TGCAGCGTTGAAGAAAGGGGGCCTTCGAGGGGAGATACGCAGTATTTT. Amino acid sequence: CSVEERGPSRGDTQYF.

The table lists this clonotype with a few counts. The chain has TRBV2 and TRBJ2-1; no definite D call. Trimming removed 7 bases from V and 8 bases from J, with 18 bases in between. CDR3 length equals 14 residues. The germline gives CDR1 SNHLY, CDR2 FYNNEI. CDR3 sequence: CASTPLLSTDEQFF. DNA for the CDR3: TGTGCCAGCACTCCATTGTTGAGTACGGATGAGCAGTTCTTC.

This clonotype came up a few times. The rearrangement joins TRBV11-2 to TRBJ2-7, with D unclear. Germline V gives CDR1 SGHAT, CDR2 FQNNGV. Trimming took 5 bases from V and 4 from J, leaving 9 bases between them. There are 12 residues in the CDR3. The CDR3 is CASSHTLYEQYF. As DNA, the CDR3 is TGTGCCAGCAGCCACACCCTTTACGAGCAGTACTTC.

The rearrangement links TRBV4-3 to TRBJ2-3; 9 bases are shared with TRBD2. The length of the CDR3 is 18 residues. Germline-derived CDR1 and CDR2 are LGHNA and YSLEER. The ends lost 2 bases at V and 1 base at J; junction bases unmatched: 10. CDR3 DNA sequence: TGCGCCAGCAGCCAACAACTTCGCGGGAGGGCCGGCACAGATACGCAGTATTTT. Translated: CASSQQLRGRAGTDTQYF.

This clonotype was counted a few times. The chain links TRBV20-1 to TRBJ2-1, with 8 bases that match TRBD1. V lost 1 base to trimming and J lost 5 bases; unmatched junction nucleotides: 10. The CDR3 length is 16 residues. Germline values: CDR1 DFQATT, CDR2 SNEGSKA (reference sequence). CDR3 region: CSARGVPQGVNNEQFF. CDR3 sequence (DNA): TGCAGTGCTAGAGGGGTTCCACAGGGGGTAAACAATGAGCAGTTCTTC.

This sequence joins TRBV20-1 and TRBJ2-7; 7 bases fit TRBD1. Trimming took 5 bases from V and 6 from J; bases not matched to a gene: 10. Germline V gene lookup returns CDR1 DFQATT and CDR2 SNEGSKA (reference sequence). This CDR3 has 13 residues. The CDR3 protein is CSAPTGTVGEQYF. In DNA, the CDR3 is TGCAGTGCTCCCACGGGGACAGTCGGCGAGCAGTACTTC.

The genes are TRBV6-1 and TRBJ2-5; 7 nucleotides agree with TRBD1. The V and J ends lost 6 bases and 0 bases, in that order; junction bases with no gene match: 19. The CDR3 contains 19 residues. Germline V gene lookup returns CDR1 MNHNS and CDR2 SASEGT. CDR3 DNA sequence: TGTGCCAGCAGCCGACAGGGCTCTTGGTTAGCTTCTTACCAAGAGACCCAGTACTTC. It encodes CASSRQGSWLASYQETQYF.

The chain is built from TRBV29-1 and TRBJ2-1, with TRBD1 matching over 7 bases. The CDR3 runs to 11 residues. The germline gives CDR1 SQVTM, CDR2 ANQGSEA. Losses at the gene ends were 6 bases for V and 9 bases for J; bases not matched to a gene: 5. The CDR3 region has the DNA TGCAGCGTACAGGGGCTCAGTGAGCAGTTCTTC. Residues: CSVQGLSEQFF.

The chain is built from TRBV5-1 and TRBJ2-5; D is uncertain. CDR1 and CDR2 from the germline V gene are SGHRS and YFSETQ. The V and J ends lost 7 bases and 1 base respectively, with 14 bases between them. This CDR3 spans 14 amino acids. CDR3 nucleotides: TGCGCCAGCGATGGCAGGCCCCTCCAAGAGACCCAGTACTTC. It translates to CASDGRPLQETQYF.